Sequencing of this T cell receptor (beta chain) was carried out in a study of control samples from healthy donors and cancer patients. V was clipped by 6 bases and J by 9 bases, with 9 bases between them. Per the germline V gene, CDR1 is SGHAT and CDR2 is FQNNGV. The CDR3 consists of 11 residues. Method: immunoSEQ multiplex PCR; TCRdb's copy keeps in-frame clones and lacks some. The repertoire consists of about 150,000 clones, with around 88% occurring once and the leading ten covering 1.5% to 2%. This clone was counted a single time. The chain links TRBV11-2 to TRBJ2-1; D gene uncertain. Material for sequencing was blood. The origin of this receptor is a man aged 18 to 29 in good health. CDR3 DNA: TGTGCCAGCAGTCACGGTGGTGAGCAGTTCTTC. As protein: CASSHGGEQFF.